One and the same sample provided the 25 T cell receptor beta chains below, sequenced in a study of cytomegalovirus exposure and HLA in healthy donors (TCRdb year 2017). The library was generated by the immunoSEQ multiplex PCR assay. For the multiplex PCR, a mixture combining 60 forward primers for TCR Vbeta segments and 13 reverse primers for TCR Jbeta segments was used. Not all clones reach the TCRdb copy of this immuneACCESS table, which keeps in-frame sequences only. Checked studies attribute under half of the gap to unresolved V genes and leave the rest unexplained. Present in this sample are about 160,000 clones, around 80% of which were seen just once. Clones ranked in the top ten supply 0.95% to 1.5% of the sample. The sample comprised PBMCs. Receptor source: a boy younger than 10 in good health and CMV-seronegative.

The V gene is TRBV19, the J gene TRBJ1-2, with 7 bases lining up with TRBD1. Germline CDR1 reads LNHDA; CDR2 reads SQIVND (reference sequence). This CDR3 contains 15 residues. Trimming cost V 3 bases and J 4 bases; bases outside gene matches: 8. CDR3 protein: CASSIHRGIAYGYTF. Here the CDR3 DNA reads TGTGCCAGTAGTATTCACAGGGGAATAGCCTATGGCTACACCTTC.

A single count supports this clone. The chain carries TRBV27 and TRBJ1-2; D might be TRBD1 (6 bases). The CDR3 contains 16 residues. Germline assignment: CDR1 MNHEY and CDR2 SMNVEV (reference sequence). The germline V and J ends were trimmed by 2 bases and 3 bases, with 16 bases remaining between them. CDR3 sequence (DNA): TGTGCCAGCAGTTTAAGGGGGGTAGGGGGGGACTATGGCTACACCTTC. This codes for CASSLRGVGGDYGYTF.

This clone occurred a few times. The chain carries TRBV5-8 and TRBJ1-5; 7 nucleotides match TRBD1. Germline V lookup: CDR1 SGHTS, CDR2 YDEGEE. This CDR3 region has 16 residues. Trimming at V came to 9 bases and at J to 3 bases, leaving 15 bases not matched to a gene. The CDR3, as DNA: TGTGCCACCCGTCAGGGGGAAACCCTCCCCAATCAGCCCCAGCATTTT. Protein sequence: CATRQGETLPNQPQHF.

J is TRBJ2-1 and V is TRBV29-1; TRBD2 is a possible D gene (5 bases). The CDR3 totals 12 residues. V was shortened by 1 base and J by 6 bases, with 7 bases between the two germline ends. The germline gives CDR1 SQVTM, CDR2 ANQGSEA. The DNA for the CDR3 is TGCAGCGTTGAAGGCCTAGCCAATGAGCAGTTCTTC. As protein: CSVEGLANEQFF.

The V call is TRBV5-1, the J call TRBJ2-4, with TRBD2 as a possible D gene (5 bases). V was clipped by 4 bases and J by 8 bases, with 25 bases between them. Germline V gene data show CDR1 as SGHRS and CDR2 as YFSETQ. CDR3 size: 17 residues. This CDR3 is CASSPTFGRDSLDIQYF. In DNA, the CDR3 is TGCGCCAGCAGCCCCACGTTCGGTCGGGATTCTTTGGACATTCAGTACTTC.

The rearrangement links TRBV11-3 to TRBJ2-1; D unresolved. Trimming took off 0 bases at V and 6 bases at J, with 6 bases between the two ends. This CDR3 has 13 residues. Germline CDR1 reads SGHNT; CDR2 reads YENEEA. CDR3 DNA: TGTGCCAGCAGCTTAGACCCGTTCAATGAGCAGTTCTTC. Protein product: CASSLDPFNEQFF.

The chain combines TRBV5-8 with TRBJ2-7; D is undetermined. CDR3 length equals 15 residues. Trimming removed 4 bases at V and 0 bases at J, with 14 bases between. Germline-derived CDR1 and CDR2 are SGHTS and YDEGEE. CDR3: CASSHIMSSSYEQYV. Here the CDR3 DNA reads TGTGCCAGCAGCCATATAATGTCTAGCTCCTACGAGCAGTACGTC.

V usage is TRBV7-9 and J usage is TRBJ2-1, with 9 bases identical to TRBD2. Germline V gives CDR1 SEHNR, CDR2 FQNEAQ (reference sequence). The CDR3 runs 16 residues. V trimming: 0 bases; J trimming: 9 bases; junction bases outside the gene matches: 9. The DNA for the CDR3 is TGTGCCAGCAGCTTAGCTGGCCTAGCGGGGACAGTTGAGCAGTTCTTC. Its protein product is CASSLAGLAGTVEQFF.

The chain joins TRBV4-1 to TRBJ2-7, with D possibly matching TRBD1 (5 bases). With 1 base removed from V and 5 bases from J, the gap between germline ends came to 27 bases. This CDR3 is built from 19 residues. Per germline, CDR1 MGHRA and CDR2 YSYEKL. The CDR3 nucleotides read TGCGCCAGCAGCCAAGTCCCGGCCAGGGTAGTTGTCTCCTACGACGAGCAGTACTTC. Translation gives CASSQVPARVVVSYDEQYF.

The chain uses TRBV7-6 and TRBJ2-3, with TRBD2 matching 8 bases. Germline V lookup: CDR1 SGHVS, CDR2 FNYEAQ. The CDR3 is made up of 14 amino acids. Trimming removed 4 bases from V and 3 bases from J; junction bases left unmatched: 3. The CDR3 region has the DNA TGTGCCAGCAGCTCAAGCGGGGGAACAGATACGCAGTATTTT. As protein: CASSSSGGTDTQYF.

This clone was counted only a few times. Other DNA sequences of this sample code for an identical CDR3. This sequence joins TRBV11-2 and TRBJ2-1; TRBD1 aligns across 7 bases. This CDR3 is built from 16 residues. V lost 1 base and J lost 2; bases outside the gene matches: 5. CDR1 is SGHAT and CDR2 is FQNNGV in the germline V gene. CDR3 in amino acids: CASSLGSGGPYNEQFF. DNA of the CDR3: TGTGCCAGCAGCTTAGGATCAGGGGGACCCTACAATGAGCAGTTCTTC.

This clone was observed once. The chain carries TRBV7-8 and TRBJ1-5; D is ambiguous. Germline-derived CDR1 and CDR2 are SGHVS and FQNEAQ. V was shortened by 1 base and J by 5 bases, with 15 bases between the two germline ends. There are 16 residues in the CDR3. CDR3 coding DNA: TGTGCCAGCAGCTTAGTAGGAGGGTTCAAGCATCAGCCCCAGCATTTT. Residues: CASSLVGGFKHQPQHF.

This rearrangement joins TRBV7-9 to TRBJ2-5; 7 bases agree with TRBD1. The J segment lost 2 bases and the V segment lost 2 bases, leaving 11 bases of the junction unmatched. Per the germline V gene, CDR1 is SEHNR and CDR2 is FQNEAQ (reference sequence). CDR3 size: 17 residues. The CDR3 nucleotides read TGTGCCAGCAGCTTATTCTCATCGGGACAGCCTCAAGAGACCCAGTACTTC. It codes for CASSLFSSGQPQETQYF.

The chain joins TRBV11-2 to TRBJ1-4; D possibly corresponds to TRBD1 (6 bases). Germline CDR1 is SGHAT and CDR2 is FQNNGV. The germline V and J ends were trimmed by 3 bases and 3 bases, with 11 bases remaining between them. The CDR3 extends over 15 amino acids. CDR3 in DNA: TGTGCCAGCAGCTTGGGGGCTAAAGCTAATGAAAAACTGTTTTTT. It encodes CASSLGAKANEKLFF.

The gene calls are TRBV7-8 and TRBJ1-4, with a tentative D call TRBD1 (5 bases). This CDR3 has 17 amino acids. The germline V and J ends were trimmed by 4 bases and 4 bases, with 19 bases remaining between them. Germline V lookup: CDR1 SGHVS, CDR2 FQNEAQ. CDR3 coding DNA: TGTGCCAGCAGCTCTCGTCCGGGCGGGGACGGTAATGAAAAACTGTTTTTT. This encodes CASSSRPGGDGNEKLFF.

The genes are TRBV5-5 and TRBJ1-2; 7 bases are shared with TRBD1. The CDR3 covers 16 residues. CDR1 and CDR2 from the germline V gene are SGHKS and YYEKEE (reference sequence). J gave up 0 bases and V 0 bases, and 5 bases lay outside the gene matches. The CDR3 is CASSLGQGPTNYGYTF. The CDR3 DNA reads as TGTGCCAGCAGCTTGGGACAGGGTCCGACTAACTATGGCTACACCTTC.

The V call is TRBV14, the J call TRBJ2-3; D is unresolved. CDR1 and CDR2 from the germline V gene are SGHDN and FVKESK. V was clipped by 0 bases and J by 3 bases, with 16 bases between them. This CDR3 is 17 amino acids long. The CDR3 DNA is TGTGCCAGCAGCCAAGATCTAGGCGGTGCCTGGACAGATACGCAGTATTTT. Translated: CASSQDLGGAWTDTQYF.

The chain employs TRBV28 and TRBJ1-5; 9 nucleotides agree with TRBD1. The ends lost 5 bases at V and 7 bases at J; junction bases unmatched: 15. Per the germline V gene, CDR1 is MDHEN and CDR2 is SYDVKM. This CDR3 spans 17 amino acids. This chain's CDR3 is CASSPGTGPFRGQPQHF. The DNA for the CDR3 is TGTGCCAGCAGTCCCGGGACAGGGCCCTTTAGAGGACAGCCCCAGCATTTT. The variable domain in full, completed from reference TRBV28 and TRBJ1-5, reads DVKVTQSSRYLVKRTGEKVFLECVQDMDHENMFWYRQDPGLGLRLIYFSYDVKMKEKGDIPEGYSVSREKKERFSLILESASTNQTSMYLCASSPGTGPFRGQPQHFGDGTRLSIL.

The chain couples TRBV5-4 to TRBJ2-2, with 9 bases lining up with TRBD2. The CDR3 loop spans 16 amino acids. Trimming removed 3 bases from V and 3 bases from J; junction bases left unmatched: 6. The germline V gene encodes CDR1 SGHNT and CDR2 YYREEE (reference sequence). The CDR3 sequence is CASSSLAGEDTGELFF. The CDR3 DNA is TGTGCCAGCAGCTCATTAGCGGGAGAGGACACCGGGGAGCTGTTTTTT.

The CDR3 sequence is CASSSGRFYYGYTF. CDR3 in DNA: TGTGCCAGCAGTTCGGGTAGATTTTACTATGGCTACACCTTC. J is TRBJ1-2 and V is TRBV6-5; D is unclear. CDR3 length: 14 residues. V was cut by 4 bases and J by 3 bases, with 12 bases left in between. Germline CDR1 reads MNHEY; CDR2 reads SVGAGI.

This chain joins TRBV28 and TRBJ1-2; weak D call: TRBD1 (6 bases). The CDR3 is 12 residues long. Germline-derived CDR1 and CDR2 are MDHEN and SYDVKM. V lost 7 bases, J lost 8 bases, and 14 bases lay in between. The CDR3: CASNNRVGGYTF. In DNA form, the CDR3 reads TGTGCCAGCAACAACAGGGTAGGAGGCTACACCTTC.

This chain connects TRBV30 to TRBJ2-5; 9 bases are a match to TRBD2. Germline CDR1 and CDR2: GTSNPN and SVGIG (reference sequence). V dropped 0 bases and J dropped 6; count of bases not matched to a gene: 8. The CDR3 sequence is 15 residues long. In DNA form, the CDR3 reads TGTGCCTGGAGTGTACGAAATAGCGGGAGAAAGACCCAGTACTTC. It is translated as CAWSVRNSGRKTQYF.

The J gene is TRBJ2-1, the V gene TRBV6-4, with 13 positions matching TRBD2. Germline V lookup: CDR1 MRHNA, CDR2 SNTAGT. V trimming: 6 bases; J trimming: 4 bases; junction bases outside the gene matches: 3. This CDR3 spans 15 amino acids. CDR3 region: CASSVLAGGYNEQFF. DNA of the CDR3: TGTGCCAGCAGCGTACTAGCGGGGGGGTACAATGAGCAGTTCTTC.

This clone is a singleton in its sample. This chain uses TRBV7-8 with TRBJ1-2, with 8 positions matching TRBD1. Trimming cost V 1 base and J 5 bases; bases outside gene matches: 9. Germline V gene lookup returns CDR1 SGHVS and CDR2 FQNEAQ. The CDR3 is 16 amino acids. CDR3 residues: CASSLVSQGAEYGYTF. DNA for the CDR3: TGTGCCAGCAGCTTAGTTAGCCAGGGGGCGGAATATGGCTACACCTTC.

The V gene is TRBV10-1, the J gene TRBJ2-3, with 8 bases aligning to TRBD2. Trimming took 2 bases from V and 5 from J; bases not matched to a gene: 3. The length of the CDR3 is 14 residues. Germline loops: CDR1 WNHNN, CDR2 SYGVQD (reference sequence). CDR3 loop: CASSEAGGLDTQYF. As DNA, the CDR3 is TGCGCCAGCAGTGAGGCGGGGGGCCTAGATACGCAGTATTTT.